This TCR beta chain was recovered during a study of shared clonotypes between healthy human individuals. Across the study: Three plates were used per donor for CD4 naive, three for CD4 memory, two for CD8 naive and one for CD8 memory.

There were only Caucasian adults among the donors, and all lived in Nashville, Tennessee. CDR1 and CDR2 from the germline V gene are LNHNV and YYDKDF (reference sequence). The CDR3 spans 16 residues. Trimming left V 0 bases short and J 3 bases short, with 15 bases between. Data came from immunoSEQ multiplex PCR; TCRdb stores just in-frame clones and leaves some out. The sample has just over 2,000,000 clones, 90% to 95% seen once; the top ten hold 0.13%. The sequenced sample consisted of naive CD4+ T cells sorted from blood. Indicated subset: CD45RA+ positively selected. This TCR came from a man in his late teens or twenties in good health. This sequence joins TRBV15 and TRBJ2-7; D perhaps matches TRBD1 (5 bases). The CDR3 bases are TGTGCCACCAGCAGAGATCTACAGACAGCTAACTACGAGCAGTACTTC. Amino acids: CATSRDLQTANYEQYF.